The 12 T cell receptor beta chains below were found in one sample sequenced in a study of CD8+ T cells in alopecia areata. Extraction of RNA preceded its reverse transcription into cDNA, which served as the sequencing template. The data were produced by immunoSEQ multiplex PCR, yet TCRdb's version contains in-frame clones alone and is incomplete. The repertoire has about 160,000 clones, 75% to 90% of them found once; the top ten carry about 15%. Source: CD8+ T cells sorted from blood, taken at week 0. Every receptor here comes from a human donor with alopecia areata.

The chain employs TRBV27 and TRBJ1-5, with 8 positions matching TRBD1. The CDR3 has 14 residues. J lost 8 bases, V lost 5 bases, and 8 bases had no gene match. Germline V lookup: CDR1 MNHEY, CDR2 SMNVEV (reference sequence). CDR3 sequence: CASSPGQGLKPQHF. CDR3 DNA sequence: TGTGCCAGCAGTCCTGGACAGGGTCTAAAGCCCCAGCATTTT.

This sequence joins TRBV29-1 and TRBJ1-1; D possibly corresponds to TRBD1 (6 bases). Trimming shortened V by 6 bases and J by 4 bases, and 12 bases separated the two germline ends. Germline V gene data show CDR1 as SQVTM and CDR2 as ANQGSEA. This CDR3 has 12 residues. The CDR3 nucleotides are TGCAGCGTGGGGGCAGGGGCCACTGAAGCTTTCTTT. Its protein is CSVGAGATEAFF.

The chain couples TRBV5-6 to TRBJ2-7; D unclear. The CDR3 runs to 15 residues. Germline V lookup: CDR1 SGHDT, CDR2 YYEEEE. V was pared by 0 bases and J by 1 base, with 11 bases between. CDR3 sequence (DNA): TGTGCCAGCAGCTTGGGGCAGCTCGCGTCCTACGAGCAGTACTTC. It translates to CASSLGQLASYEQYF.

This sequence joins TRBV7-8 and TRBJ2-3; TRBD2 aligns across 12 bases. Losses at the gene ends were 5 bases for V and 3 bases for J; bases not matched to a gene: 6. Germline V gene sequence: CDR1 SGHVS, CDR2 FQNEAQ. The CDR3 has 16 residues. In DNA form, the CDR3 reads TGTGCCAGCAGCCGACTAGCGGGAGTCGGGACAGATACGCAGTATTTT. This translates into CASSRLAGVGTDTQYF.

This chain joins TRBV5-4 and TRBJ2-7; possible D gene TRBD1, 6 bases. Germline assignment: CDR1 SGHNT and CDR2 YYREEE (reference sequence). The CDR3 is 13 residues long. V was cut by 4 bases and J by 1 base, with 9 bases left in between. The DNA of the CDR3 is TGTGCCAGCAGCCTGGGGGCTTCCTACGAGCAGTACTTC. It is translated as CASSLGASYEQYF. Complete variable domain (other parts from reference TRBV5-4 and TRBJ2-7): ETGVTQSPTHLIKTRGQQVTLRCSSQSGHNTVSWYQQALGQGPQFIFQYYREEENGRGNFPPRFSGLQFPNYSSELNVNALELDDSALYLCASSLGASYEQYFGPGTRLTVT.

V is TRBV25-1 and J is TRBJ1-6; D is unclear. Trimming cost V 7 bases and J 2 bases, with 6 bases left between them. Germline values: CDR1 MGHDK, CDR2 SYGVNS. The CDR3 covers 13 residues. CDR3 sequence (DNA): TGTGCCAGCACGAGTGCCTATAATTCACCCCTCCACTTT. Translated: CASTSAYNSPLHF.

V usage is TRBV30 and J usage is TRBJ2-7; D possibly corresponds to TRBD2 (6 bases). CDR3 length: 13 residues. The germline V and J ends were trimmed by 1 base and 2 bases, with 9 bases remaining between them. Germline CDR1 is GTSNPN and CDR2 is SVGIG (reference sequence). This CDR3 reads CAWSGSGPYEQYF. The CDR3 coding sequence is TGTGCCTGGAGTGGTAGCGGACCCTACGAGCAGTACTTC.

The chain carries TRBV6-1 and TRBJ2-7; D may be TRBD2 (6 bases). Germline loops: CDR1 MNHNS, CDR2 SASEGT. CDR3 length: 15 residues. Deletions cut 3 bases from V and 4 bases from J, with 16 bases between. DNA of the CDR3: TGTGCCAGCAGTGAGTCCTCTAGCGCCAATTACGAGCAGTACTTC. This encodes CASSESSSANYEQYF.

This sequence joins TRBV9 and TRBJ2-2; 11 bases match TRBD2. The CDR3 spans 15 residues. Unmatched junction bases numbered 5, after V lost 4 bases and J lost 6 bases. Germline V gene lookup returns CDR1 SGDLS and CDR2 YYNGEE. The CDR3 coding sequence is TGTGCCAGCAGCTTTAGCGGGGGGGTCGCCGGGGAGCTGTTTTTT. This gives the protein CASSFSGGVAGELFF.

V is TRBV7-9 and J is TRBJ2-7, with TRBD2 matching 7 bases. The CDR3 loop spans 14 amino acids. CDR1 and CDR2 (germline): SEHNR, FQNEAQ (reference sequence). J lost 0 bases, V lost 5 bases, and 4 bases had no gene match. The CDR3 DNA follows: TGTGCCAGCAGCCGGGGGGTGGACTCCTACGAGCAGTACTTC. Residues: CASSRGVDSYEQYF. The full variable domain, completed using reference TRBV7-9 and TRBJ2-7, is DTGVSQNPRHKITKRGQNVTFRCDPISEHNRLYWYRQTLGQGPEFLTYFQNEAQLEKSRLLSDRFSAERPKGSFSTLEIQRTEQGDSAMYLCASSRGVDSYEQYFGPGTRLTVT.

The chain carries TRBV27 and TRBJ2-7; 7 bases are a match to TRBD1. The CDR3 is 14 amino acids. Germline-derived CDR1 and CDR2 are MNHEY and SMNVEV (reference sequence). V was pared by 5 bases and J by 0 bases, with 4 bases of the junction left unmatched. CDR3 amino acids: CASSIGQASYEQYF. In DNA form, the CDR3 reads TGTGCCAGCAGTATCGGACAGGCCTCCTACGAGCAGTACTTC.

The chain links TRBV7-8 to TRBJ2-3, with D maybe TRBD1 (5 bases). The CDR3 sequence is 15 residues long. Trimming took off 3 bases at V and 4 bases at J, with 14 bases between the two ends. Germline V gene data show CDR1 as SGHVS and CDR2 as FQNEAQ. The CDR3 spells CASSFTSLGADTQYF. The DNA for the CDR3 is TGTGCCAGCAGCTTTACTTCATTAGGGGCAGATACGCAGTATTTT.